This T cell receptor (beta chain) was observed in a study of cytotoxic CD8 clonotypes in ibrutinib-treated CLL. About the study: Patient counts were around 12 relapsed/refractory, under 16 treatment-naive and about 17 IGHV unmutated. The response samples were taken once patients had been treated for a median of about 12 months, range 6 to 36. Whole-study results and caveats: Public clonotypes (which were uncommon) either contracted or remained stable on treatment. Clonality climbed at ibrutinib response, then dropped toward baseline at progression.

Sequenced by immunoSEQ multiplex PCR; TCRdb stores in-frame clones only, minus some. This table holds under 200,000 clones, approximately 80% found once. Trimming stripped 3 bases from V and 3 bases from J, with 9 bases between. Germline CDR1 SGHVS, CDR2 FNYEAQ. This CDR3 region has 13 residues. A remark on this clone: Its antigen is not known.

The chain employs TRBV7-6 and TRBJ2-7, with D possibly being TRBD1 (6 bases). The starting material was PBMCs, obtained after 24 months of ibrutinib treatment. The TCR originated in a human donor with chronic lymphocytic leukemia. The CDR3 protein is CASSFGQSYEQYF. The CDR3 coding sequence is TGTGCCAGCAGCTTTGGACAGAGCTACGAGCAGTACTTC.